The source of this T cell receptor (beta chain) is a study of chemoradiotherapy in HPV16-positive cancers. Across the study: Candidate HPV-specific clones and shared TCR motifs came from a couple of HPV16-positive patients.

Per germline, CDR1 SNHLY and CDR2 FYNNEI. V lost 8 bases to trimming and J lost 4 bases, with 8 bases between them. The CDR3 sequence is 11 residues long. Comment on this clone: The antigen remains undetermined.

Samples were taken several times over chemoradiotherapy. Only in-frame clones appear in the TCRdb table, and some are missing; sequencing was by immunoSEQ multiplex PCR. The repertoire holds approximately 5,000 clones, with around 78% as singletons. Broader study findings: For HPV16-positive patients, expanding HPV-responsive T cells associated with longer recurrence-free survival. Non-HPV-specific T cells did not expand in tumors during treatment, whereas candidate HPV-specific clones and E7-related motifs did.

The V call is TRBV2, the J call TRBJ1-2; a weak D match, TRBD1 (6 bases). Sequencing used tumor tissue, obtained from a patient who underwent chemoradiotherapy. The TCR comes from a human donor with HPV-associated anogenital cancer. The CDR3 here is CASRQAYGYTF. As DNA, the CDR3 is TGTGCCAGCCGACAGGCCTATGGCTACACCTTC.